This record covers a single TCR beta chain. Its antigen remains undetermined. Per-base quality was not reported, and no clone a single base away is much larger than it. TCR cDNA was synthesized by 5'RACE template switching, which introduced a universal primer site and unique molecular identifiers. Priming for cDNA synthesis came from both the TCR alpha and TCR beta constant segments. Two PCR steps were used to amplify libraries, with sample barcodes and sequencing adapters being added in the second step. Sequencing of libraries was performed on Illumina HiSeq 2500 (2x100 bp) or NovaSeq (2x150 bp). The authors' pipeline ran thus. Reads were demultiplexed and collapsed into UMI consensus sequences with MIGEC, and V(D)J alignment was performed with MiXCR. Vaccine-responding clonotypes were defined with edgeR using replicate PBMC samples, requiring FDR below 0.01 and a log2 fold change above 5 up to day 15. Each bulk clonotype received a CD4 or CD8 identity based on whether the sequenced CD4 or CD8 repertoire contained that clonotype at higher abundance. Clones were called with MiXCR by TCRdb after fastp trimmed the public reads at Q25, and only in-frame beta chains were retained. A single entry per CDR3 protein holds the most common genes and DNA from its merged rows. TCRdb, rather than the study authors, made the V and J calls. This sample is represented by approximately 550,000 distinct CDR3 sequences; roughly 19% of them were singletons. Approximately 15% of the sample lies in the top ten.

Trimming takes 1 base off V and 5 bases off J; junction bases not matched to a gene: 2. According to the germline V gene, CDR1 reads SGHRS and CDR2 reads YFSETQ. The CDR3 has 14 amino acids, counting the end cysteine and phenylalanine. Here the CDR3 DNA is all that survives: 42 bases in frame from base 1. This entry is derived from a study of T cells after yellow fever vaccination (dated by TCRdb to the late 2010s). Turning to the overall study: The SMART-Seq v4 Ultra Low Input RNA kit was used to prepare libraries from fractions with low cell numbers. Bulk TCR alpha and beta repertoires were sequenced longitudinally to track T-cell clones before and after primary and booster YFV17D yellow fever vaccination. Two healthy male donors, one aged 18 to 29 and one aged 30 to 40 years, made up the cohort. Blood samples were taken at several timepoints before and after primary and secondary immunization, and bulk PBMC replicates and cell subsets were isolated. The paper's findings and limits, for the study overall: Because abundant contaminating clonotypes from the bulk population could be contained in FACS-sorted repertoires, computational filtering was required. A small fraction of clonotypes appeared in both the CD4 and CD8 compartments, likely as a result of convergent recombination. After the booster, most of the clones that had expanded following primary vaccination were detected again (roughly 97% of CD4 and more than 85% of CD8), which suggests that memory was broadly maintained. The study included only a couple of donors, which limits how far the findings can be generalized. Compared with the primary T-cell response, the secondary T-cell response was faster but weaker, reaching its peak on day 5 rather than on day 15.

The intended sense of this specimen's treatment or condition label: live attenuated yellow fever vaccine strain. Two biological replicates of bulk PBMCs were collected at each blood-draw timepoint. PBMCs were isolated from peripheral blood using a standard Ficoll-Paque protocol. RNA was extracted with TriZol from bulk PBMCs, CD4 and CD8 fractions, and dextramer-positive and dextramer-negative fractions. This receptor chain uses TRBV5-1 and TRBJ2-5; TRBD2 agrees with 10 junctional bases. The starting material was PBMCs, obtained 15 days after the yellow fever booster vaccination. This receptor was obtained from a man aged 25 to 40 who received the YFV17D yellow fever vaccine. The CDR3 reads CASSLLAGAETQYF. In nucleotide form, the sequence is TGCGCCAGCAGCTTGCTAGCGGGAGCGGAGACCCAGTACTTC.